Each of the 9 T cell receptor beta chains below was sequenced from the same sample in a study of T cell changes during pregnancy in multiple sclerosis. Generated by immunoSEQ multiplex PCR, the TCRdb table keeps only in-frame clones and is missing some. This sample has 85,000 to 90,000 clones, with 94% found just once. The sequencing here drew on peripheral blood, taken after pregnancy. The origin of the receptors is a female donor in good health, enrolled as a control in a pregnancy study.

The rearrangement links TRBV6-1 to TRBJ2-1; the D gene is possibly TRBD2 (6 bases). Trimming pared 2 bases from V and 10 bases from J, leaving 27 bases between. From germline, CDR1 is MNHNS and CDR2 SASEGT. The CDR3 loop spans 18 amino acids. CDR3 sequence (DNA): TGTGCCAGCAGTGAATTATCGGGAGTTGTTACTTTTAGTCAGGAGCAGTTCTTC. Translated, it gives CASSELSGVVTFSQEQFF.

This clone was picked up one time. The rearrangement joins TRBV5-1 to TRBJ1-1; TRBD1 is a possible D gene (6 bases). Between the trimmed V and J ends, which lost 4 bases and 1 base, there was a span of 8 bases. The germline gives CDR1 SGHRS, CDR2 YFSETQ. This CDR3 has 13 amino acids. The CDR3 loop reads CASSQGQNTEAFF. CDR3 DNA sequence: TGCGCCAGCAGCCAGGGACAGAACACTGAAGCTTTCTTT.

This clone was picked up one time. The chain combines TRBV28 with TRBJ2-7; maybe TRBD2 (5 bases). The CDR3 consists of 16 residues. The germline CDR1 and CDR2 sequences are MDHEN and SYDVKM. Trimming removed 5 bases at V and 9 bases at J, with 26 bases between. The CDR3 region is CASSPSGSPSRPRQYF. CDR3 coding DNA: TGTGCCAGCAGTCCGAGTGGGAGTCCCTCCCGCCCCCGGCAGTACTTC.

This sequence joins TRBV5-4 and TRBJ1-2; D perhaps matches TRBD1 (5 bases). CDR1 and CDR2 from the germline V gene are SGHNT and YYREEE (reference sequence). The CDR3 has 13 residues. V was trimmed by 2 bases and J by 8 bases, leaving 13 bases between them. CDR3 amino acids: CASSFVREGGYTF. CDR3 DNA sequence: TGTGCCAGCAGCTTCGTCAGGGAAGGAGGCTACACCTTC.

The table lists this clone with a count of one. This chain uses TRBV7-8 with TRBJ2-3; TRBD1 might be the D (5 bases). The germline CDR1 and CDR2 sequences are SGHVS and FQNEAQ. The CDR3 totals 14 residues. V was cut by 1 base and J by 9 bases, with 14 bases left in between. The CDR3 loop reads CASSLEGGATTQYF. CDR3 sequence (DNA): TGTGCCAGCAGCTTAGAGGGTGGGGCTACAACGCAGTATTTT.

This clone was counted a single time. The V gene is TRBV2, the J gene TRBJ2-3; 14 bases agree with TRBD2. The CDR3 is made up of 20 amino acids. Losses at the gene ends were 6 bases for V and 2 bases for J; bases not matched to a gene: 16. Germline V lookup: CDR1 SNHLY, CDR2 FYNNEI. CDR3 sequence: CASRAGTSGRLSLFTDTQYF. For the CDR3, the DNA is TGTGCCAGCAGGGCCGGGACTAGCGGGAGACTTTCCTTATTCACAGATACGCAGTATTTT.

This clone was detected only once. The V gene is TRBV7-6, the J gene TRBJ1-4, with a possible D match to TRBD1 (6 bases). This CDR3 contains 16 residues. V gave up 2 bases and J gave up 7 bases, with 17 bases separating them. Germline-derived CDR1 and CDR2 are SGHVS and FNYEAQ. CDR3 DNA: TGTGCCAGCAGCTTAACTAACAGGGATGGAGGTGAAAAACTGTTTTTT. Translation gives CASSLTNRDGGEKLFF. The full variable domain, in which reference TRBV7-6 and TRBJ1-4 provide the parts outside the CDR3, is GAGVSQSPRYKVTKRGQDVALRCDPISGHVSLYWYRQALGQGPEFLTYFNYEAQQDKSGLPNDRFSAERPEGSISTLTIQRTEQRDSAMYRCASSLTNRDGGEKLFFGSGTQLSVL.

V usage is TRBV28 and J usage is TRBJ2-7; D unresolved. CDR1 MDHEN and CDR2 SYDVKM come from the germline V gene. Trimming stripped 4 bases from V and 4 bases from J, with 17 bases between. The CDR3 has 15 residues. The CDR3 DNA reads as TGTGCCAGCAGTTCCCCCGCTGTAACGGGTTACGAGCAGTACTTC. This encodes CASSSPAVTGYEQYF.

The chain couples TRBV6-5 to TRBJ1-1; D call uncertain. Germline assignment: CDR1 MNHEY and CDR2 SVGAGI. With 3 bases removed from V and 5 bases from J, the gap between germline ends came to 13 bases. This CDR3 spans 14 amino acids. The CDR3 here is CASSYKGRETEAFF. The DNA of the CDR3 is TGTGCCAGCAGTTATAAAGGGCGGGAAACTGAAGCTTTCTTT.